The source of this T cell receptor beta chain is a study of T cells after yellow fever vaccination (dated by TCRdb to about 2019). About the investigation overall: The SMART-Seq v4 Ultra Low Input RNA kit was used to prepare libraries from fractions with low cell numbers. To track T-cell clones before and after primary and booster YFV17D yellow fever vaccination, bulk TCR alpha and beta repertoires were sequenced longitudinally. Two healthy male donors, one aged 18 to 30 and one aged 30 to 40 years, were included in the cohort. Blood was collected at multiple timepoints before and after primary and secondary immunization, and bulk PBMC replicates and cell subsets were isolated.

In the paper's terms, the treatment or condition label means: live attenuated yellow fever vaccine strain. At each blood-draw timepoint, two biological replicates of bulk PBMCs were obtained. PBMCs were isolated from peripheral blood using a standard Ficoll-Paque protocol. TriZol was used to extract RNA from bulk PBMCs, from CD4 and CD8 fractions, and from dextramer-positive and dextramer-negative fractions. Synthesis of TCR cDNA relied on 5'RACE template switching, a step that introduced a universal primer site along with unique molecular identifiers. Priming for cDNA synthesis came from both the TCR alpha and TCR beta constant segments. Two PCR steps were used to amplify libraries, with sample barcodes and sequencing adapters being added in the second step. Sequencing of libraries was performed on Illumina HiSeq 2500 (2x100 bp) or NovaSeq (2x150 bp). The authors' analysis ran thus. Demultiplexing of reads and collapsing into UMI consensus sequences were performed with MIGEC, and V(D)J alignment was carried out with MiXCR. Using edgeR on replicate PBMC samples, clonotypes were called vaccine-responding if FDR was below 0.01 and the log2 fold change was above 5 up to day 15. Bulk clonotypes were assigned CD4 or CD8 identity according to which sequenced CD4 or CD8 repertoire held them at higher abundance. TCRdb itself trimmed the public reads at Q25 with fastp, ran MiXCR and retained productive beta chains. Under each unique CDR3 protein, matching rows form one entry showing the most common genes and DNA. The authors' filters were not applied to this entry. The sample table contains 500,000 to 550,000 distinct CDR3 sequences; only one count was recorded for roughly 22% of them. Around 17% of the sample comes from the top ten.

This clonotype was seen a few times. No antigen is known for it. No qualities accompany the bases; no much larger clone lies one base away. The investigation overall reported the following: Computational filtering was needed because FACS-sorted repertoires could contain abundant contaminating clonotypes from the bulk population. Because the study included only a couple of donors, the extent to which the findings can be generalized is limited. The secondary T-cell response was found to be weaker but faster than the primary response, with a peak reached on day 5 rather than on day 15. A small share of clonotypes was detected in both CD4 and CD8 compartments, with the overlap likely arising from convergent recombination. After the booster, most clones that had expanded after primary vaccination were detected again (about 97% of CD4 and 70% to 90% of CD8), suggesting broad maintenance of memory.

Specimen: PBMCs, collected 21 days after the first yellow fever vaccination. The TCR was taken from a man between 18 and 29 years old who received the YFV17D yellow fever vaccine.

The CDR3 is CASSQESRGRSYNEQFF. The DNA sequence is given as TGCGCCAGCAGCCAAGAGTCTCGCGGCCGGTCCTACAATGAGCAGTTCTTC. The V and J genes are TRBV4-3 and TRBJ2-1; no confident D gene assignment can be made. Trimming costs V 0 bases and J 1 base, and their ends lie 13 bases apart. In the germline V gene, CDR1 corresponds to LGHNA and CDR2 to YSLEER. The CDR3 runs 17 residues from the cysteine to the phenylalanine. Only the CDR3 part of the read is kept: 51 bases, read in frame from the first base.